One and the same sample provided the 26 T cell receptor beta chains below, sequenced in a study of blood T cells in healthy people across ages (dated by TCRdb to between 2014 and 2016). The library was produced with 5' RACE. TCRdb records Illumina HiSeq 2500 as the sequencer. A second PCR of about 6 to 11 cycles was performed with a sample-barcoded 5' primer and a J-beta primer mix. Starting from the raw public reads, TCRdb applied fastp trimming at Q25, assembled clones with MiXCR and retained in-frame beta chains. Under each unique CDR3 protein, matching rows form one entry showing the most common genes and DNA. The sample yields about 1 million distinct CDR3 sequences; about 25% were counted once. About 0.8% of the sample rests with the top ten. These same records also appear under a second study, on T cells of mothers and their children.

Sequencing was performed on blood. The receptors here all came from a girl aged 2-9 years in good health.

The CDR3 nucleotides are TGTGCCAGCAGTCCCGGTGAGGGATCTGACTATGGCTACACCTTC. This sequence encodes CASSPGEGSDYGYTF. This chain links TRBV28 with TRBJ1-2, with no clear D. Germline-derived CDR1 and CDR2 are MDHEN and SYDVKM. The CDR3 is 15 amino acids. V was cut by 5 bases and J by 3 bases, with 16 bases left in between.

The rearrangement links TRBV3-1 to TRBJ1-5, with unresolved D. In germline, CDR1 is LGHDT, CDR2 YNNKEL (reference sequence). Between the trimmed V and J ends, which lost 0 bases and 7 bases, there was a span of 4 bases. The CDR3 runs 12 residues. The CDR3 is CASSQDGQPQHF. Written as DNA, the CDR3 is TGTGCCAGCAGCCAAGATGGACAGCCCCAGCATTTT.

This sequence joins TRBV24-1 and TRBJ2-7; 7 positions agree with TRBD1. After removal of 4 bases from V and 0 bases from J, the junction contained 5 bases not matched to a gene. This CDR3 has 15 residues. The V gene's germline CDR1 is KGHDR and CDR2 SFDVKD. Here the CDR3 DNA reads TGTGCCACCAGTGACTACAGGGGATCCTCCTACGAGCAGTACTTC. The encoded protein is CATSDYRGSSYEQYF.

The chain couples TRBV5-1 to TRBJ2-1, with 7 bases identical to TRBD2. The DNA end is a closer match to TRBJ2-7, so the J assignment may be wrong. The CDR3 is 15 residues long. Germline V gives CDR1 SGHRS, CDR2 YFSETQ. The CDR3 sequence is CASSLGSGYNYEQYF. In DNA, the CDR3 is TGCGCCAGCAGCTTGGGTAGCGGGTATAACTACGAGCAGTACTTC.

This clonotype occurred a few times. The CDR3 protein is CASSSGLAGGPDEQFF. CDR3 nucleotide sequence: TGCGCCAGCAGCTCCGGACTAGCGGGGGGGCCAGATGAGCAGTTCTTC. The chain carries TRBV5-1 and TRBJ2-5; 15 nucleotides line up with TRBD2. The assigned J gene may be wrong: the sequence end matches TRBJ2-1 better. Germline CDR1 is SGHRS and CDR2 is YFSETQ. CDR3 length: 16 residues.

V gene TRBV7-2 combines with J gene TRBJ1-1, with unresolved D. V was pared by 3 bases and J by 0 bases, with 5 bases between. CDR3 length equals 13 residues. Germline V gene data show CDR1 as SGHTA and CDR2 as FQGNSA. In DNA form, the CDR3 reads TGTGCCAGCAGCTTTGTCCTGAACACTGAAGCTTTCTTT. Protein: CASSFVLNTEAFF.

This rearrangement joins TRBV27 to TRBJ2-2; D unresolved. Germline values: CDR1 MNHEY, CDR2 SMNVEV (reference sequence). V shed 1 base and J shed 6 bases, with 6 bases lying between them. This CDR3 is built from 13 residues. As DNA, the CDR3 is TGTGCCAGCAGTTTATTAATGGCCGGGGAGCTGTTTTTT. Amino acid sequence: CASSLLMAGELFF.

This sequence joins TRBV5-6 and TRBJ2-5; D is perhaps TRBD1 or TRBD2 (6 bases each). The tail of the sequence fits TRBJ2-7 better, so the J call may be wrong. CDR1 is SGHDT, CDR2 YYEEEE, per germline. The CDR3 covers 15 residues. The CDR3 nucleotides read TGTGCCAGCAACCAACATGGGGGGCGCGACGACGAGCAGTACTTC. It codes for CASNQHGGRDDEQYF.

This clonotype was counted a few times. V and J are TRBV29-1 and TRBJ2-1; D is unresolved. The end of the DNA fits TRBJ2-4 better, so the J call may be wrong. CDR3 length equals 10 residues. Germline values: CDR1 SQVTM, CDR2 ANQGSEA. CDR3 amino acids: CSVATPLQYF. CDR3 DNA: TGCAGCGTTGCGACCCCTCTTCAGTACTTC.

The chain employs TRBV28 and TRBJ1-2; tentatively, D is TRBD1 (6 bases). Germline V CDR1 and CDR2: MDHEN, SYDVKM. The CDR3 is 15 residues long. V gave up 11 bases and J gave up 6 bases, with 25 bases separating them. The CDR3 bases are TGTGCCGCCCCACCACCAAGTCTGACAGGTCATGGCTACACCTTC. Translated, it gives CAAPPPSLTGHGYTF.

This chain uses TRBV20-1 with TRBJ2-4; 10 bases align to TRBD2. The junction had 11 bases not matched to a gene; V was cut back by 0 bases and J by 9 bases. The CDR3 consists of 16 residues. Germline loops: CDR1 DFQATT, CDR2 SNEGSKA (reference sequence). CDR3 coding DNA: TGCAGTGCTAGAGAGTCTAGCGGGAGTATCGAACCCATTCAGTACTTC. Encoded protein: CSARESSGSIEPIQYF.

This chain uses TRBV28 with TRBJ2-4; D perhaps matches TRBD1 (5 bases). Germline values: CDR1 MDHEN, CDR2 SYDVKM. The CDR3 has 12 residues. V was shortened by 5 bases and J by 8 bases, with 10 bases between the two germline ends. CDR3 sequence: CASSLQDDIQYF. As DNA, the CDR3 is TGTGCCAGCAGTCTACAGGATGACATTCAGTACTTC.

This clonotype appeared once. The chain joins TRBV7-2 to TRBJ2-5, with D unclear. The J call may not be correct, given that the DNA end is closer to TRBJ2-7. Germline V gene lookup returns CDR1 SGHTA and CDR2 FQGNSA. This CDR3 region has 15 residues. The chain's CDR3 is CASSLAGAVSYEQYF. The CDR3 region has the DNA TGTGCCAGCAGCTTAGCGGGTGCAGTCTCCTACGAGCAGTACTTC.

In its sample, this clonotype was seen a few times. The J gene is TRBJ2-7, the V gene TRBV7-6; D ambiguous. This CDR3 has 11 amino acids. Trimming left V 1 base short and J 6 bases short, with 4 bases between. Germline V gives CDR1 SGHVS, CDR2 FNYEAQ. As DNA, the CDR3 is TGTGCCAGCAGCTTAGACAGCGAGCAGTACTTC. This codes for CASSLDSEQYF.

In this sample, this clonotype turned up a few times. The V gene is TRBV6-6, the J gene TRBJ2-1; D is perhaps TRBD2 (6 bases). The DNA matches TRBJ2-5 better at its end, which makes the J call doubtful. The CDR3 spans 15 residues. The germline CDR1 and CDR2 sequences are MNHNY and SVGAGI (reference sequence). CDR3 sequence: CASSYAPGVVKTQYF. In nucleotides, the CDR3 is TGTGCCAGCAGTTACGCCCCGGGGGTCGTAAAGACCCAGTACTTC.

The chain uses TRBV20-1 and TRBJ1-6, with TRBD1 matching over 8 bases. Germline V gene lookup returns CDR1 DFQATT and CDR2 SNEGSKA (reference sequence). CDR3 size: 14 residues. Unmatched junction bases numbered 4, after V lost 3 bases and J lost 6 bases. This chain's CDR3 is CSARTGVFNSPLHF. In DNA, the CDR3 is TGCAGTGCTAGGACAGGGGTGTTTAATTCACCCCTCCACTTT.

This clonotype was observed a handful of times. The J gene is TRBJ1-1, the V gene TRBV24-1; a weak D match, TRBD1 (5 bases). Germline loops: CDR1 KGHDR, CDR2 SFDVKD. Trimming shortened V by 12 bases and J by 8 bases, and 18 bases separated the two germline ends. The CDR3 is 12 amino acids. The CDR3 DNA reads as TGTGCCTCCTCGACCGGGGGAGCAGAAGCTTTCTTT. It yields the protein CASSTGGAEAFF.

The gene calls are TRBV12-3 or TRBV12-4 and TRBJ2-3, with D possibly being TRBD1 (5 bases). V lost 3 bases and J 5 bases, leaving 15 bases between the germline ends. The CDR3 is made up of 15 amino acids. CDR3 protein: CASSFGQGPKDTQYF. The CDR3, as DNA: TGTGCCAGCAGTTTCGGGCAGGGTCCCAAAGATACGCAGTATTTT.

V usage is TRBV4-1 and J usage is TRBJ2-7; 10 bases line up with TRBD2. V lost 3 bases to trimming and J lost 3 bases; unmatched junction nucleotides: 5. CDR3 size: 15 residues. From germline, CDR1 is MGHRA and CDR2 YSYEKL. In DNA form, the CDR3 reads TGCGCCAGCAGCCAGGGAGCGGGAGGGCTCTACGAGCAGTACTTC. Its translation: CASSQGAGGLYEQYF.

In its sample, this clonotype was seen once. The chain employs TRBV7-9 and TRBJ2-3, with 13 bases matching TRBD2. The CDR3 spans 18 residues. The junction had 13 bases not matched to a gene; V was cut back by 5 bases and J by 5 bases. Per germline, CDR1 SEHNR and CDR2 FQNEAQ (reference sequence). This chain's CDR3 is CASSPPGRGLAGEDTQYF. The CDR3 bases are TGTGCCAGCAGCCCCCCCGGTAGAGGACTAGCGGGAGAAGATACGCAGTATTTT.

V is TRBV20-1 and J is TRBJ2-1, with 10 bases aligning to TRBD2. CDR3 size: 15 residues. The V and J ends lost 6 bases and 3 bases, in that order; junction bases with no gene match: 8. CDR1 is DFQATT, CDR2 SNEGSKA, per germline (reference sequence). The chain's CDR3 is CSAISGRAYYNEQFF. The CDR3 nucleotides are TGCAGTGCCATCAGCGGGAGGGCCTACTACAATGAGCAGTTCTTC.

By share, this clonotype counts as medium-sized. The chain uses TRBV12-3 or TRBV12-4 and TRBJ2-3; TRBD2 is a possible D gene (5 bases). This CDR3 contains 15 residues. The V end was cut by 10 bases, the J end by 0 bases, with 17 bases between. The CDR3 protein is CATAPAEASTDTQYF. The CDR3, as DNA: TGTGCCACCGCCCCTGCGGAGGCCAGCACAGATACGCAGTATTTT.

The chain links TRBV4-3 to TRBJ1-4; D gene uncertain. The CDR3 runs to 17 residues. Germline loops: CDR1 LGHNA, CDR2 YSLEER. V was cut by 0 bases and J by 0 bases, with 11 bases left in between. CDR3 DNA: TGCGCCAGCAGCCAAGATCGACCGGTTGCAACTAATGAAAAACTGTTTTTT. It codes for CASSQDRPVATNEKLFF.

The CDR3: CSARSRTPSDEQFF. CDR3 nucleotides: TGCAGTGCTAGATCTCGAACACCTAGCGATGAGCAGTTCTTC. The chain recombines TRBV20-1 with TRBJ2-5; a possible D gene is TRBD2 (6 bases). The end of the DNA fits TRBJ2-1 better, so the J call may be wrong. This CDR3 region has 14 residues. CDR1 is DFQATT and CDR2 is SNEGSKA in the germline V gene (reference sequence).

The V call is TRBV20-1, the J call TRBJ2-5; 7 bases fit TRBD2. The end of the DNA aligns better with TRBJ2-1, so the J call may be wrong. Germline V CDR1 and CDR2: DFQATT, SNEGSKA (reference sequence). The CDR3 is made up of 15 amino acids. This chain's CDR3 is CSAREAGRSSNEQFF. The CDR3 DNA follows: TGCAGTGCTAGGGAAGCGGGAAGATCGTCCAATGAGCAGTTCTTC.

This chain links TRBV7-2 with TRBJ1-2; TRBD1 might be the D (6 bases). There are 14 residues in the CDR3. V lost 3 bases and J lost 2, with 10 bases in between. Per the germline V gene, CDR1 is SGHTA and CDR2 is FQGNSA. The CDR3 DNA sequence: TGTGCCAGCAGCTTTGGGGACACCAACTATGGCTACACCTTC. Translating it yields CASSFGDTNYGYTF.